This T cell receptor (beta chain) originates from a study of cytotoxic CD8 clonotypes in ibrutinib-treated CLL. Turning to the study itself: Following treatment for a median roughly twelve months, range 6 to 36, response samples were then taken.

Study outcomes and limitations: Baseline clonality was higher than in age-matched healthy donors and moved in step with circulating CD8+ T-cell counts. Clonality was higher at ibrutinib response and returned toward baseline at progression.

Investigators sourced around 2 micrograms of genomic DNA from cryopreserved PBMCs for TCR beta libraries. CDR3 length equals 16 residues. V gave up 4 bases and J gave up 4 bases; unmatched junction bases: 9. Germline V lookup: CDR1 SGHRS, CDR2 YFSETQ. Of note for this clone: What it recognizes is unknown.

TCRdb's copy holds only in-frame clones and misses some; the assay was immunoSEQ multiplex PCR. The sample has 200,000 to 250,000 clones, roughly 65% seen once. The genes are TRBV5-1 and TRBJ2-5; 11 bases line up with TRBD2. The specimen comprised PBMCs, sampled after 12 months of ibrutinib treatment. The TCR was taken from a human donor with chronic lymphocytic leukemia. The CDR3 protein is CASSRLSGLAGETQYF. The CDR3 region has the DNA TGCGCCAGCAGCCGGCTGTCCGGACTAGCGGGAGAGACCCAGTACTTC.